Below, one T cell receptor (beta chain) is given with its context. The entry originates in a study of T cell repertoires in cytomegalovirus infection. MiXCR, run by TCRdb on the reads, gives a single entry per CDR3 protein. The table has fewer than 550,000 distinct CDR3 sequences, around 11% seen once. The receptor was derived from a human donor in good health (CMV status not recorded). Some clones in this sample may be carry-over from other donors' samples. Sequenced sample: PBMCs.

The CDR3 region is CASRLGWNTEAFF. CDR3 nucleotide sequence: TGTGCCAGCAGATTGGGATGGAACACTGAAGCTTTCTTT. The rearrangement links TRBV27 to TRBJ1-1; no reliable D call. Germline V lookup: CDR1 MNHEY, CDR2 SMNVEV (reference sequence). V lost 6 bases and J lost 1, with 9 bases in between. CDR3 size: 13 residues.